This TCR beta chain was sequenced for a study of T cell responses to AZD1222 COVID-19 vaccine. Produced via immunoSEQ multiplex PCR; TCRdb's table is partial and in-frame only. This sample has about 140,000 clones, with about nine tenths found just once. Points on this clone: Its antigen is still unknown.

Trimming shortened V by 5 bases and J by 6 bases, and 20 bases separated the two germline ends. The CDR3 is 16 residues long. CDR1 and CDR2 from the germline V gene are SGHTA and FQGNSA. Study-level points and caveats: Spike was spanned by vaccine-associated CD4 TCRs, with dominance at 160-218 and 743-854. Sampling that yielded the repertoires occurred only after the peak T cell response.

The chain uses TRBV7-2 and TRBJ2-1, with D possibly called TRBD1 or TRBD2 (5 bases each). The sample in question was peripheral blood, obtained on day 0 of AZD1222 vaccination. The receptor was isolated from an adult in good health. The DNA of the CDR3 is TGTGCCAGCAGCGGTCGGTCGGGACCACCGATCAATGAGCAGTTCTTC. It encodes CASSGRSGPPINEQFF.